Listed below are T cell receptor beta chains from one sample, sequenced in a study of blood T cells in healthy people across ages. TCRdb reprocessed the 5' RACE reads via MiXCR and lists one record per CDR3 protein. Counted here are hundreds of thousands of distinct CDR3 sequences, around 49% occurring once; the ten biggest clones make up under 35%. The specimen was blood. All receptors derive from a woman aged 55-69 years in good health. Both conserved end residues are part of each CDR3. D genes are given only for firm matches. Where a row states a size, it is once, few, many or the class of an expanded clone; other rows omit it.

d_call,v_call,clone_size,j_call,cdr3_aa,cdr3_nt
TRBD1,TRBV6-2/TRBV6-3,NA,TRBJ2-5,CASSRGQGLGHEQYF,TGTGCCAGCAGTCGGGGACAGGGGCTGGGGCATGAGCAGTACTTC
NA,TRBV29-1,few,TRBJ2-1,CSVEELGVGAYNEQFF,TGCAGCGTTGAAGAGTTAGGGGTCGGGGCTTACAATGAGCAGTTCTTC
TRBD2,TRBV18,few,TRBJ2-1,CASSPGELAENNEQFF,TGTGCCAGCTCACCGGGGGAACTAGCGGAAAACAATGAGCAGTTCTTC
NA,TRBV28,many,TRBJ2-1,CASSPLARAGINEQFF,TGTGCCAGCAGCCCTCTGGCTAGGGCCGGGATCAATGAGCAGTTCTTC
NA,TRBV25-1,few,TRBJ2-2,CASSDSGISGTGELFF,TGTGCCAGCAGTGACTCCGGGATCTCGGGCACCGGGGAGCTGTTTTTT
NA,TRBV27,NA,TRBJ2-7,CASSFTQGPCEQYF,TGTGCCAGCAGTTTTACGCAGGGGCCCTGCGAGCAGTACTTC
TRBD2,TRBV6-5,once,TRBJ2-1,CASSSLAGGTYKEQFF,TGTGCCAGCAGTTCCCTAGCGGGAGGTACCTACAAGGAGCAGTTCTTC
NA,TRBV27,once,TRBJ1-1,CASSLESELNTEAFF,TGTGCCAGCAGTTTGGAATCAGAACTTAACACTGAAGCTTTCTTT
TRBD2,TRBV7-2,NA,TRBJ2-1,CASSLEASGRYNEQFF,TGTGCCAGCAGCTTAGAGGCTAGCGGGAGGTACAATGAGCAGTTCTTC
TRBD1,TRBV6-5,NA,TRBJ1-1,CASSYGTGRNTEAFF,TGTGCCAGCAGTTACGGGACAGGGAGAAACACTGAAGCTTTCTTT
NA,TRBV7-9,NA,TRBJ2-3,CASSKRGGGYTQYF,TGTGCCAGCAGCAAAAGAGGAGGGGGCTATACGCAGTATTTT
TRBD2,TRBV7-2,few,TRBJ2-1,CASSPASGPYNEQFF,TGTGCCAGCAGCCCTGCTAGCGGCCCCTACAATGAGCAGTTCTTC
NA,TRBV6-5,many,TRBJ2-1,CASSYSGSDEQFF,TGTGCCAGCAGTTACTCGGGCTCCGATGAGCAGTTCTTC
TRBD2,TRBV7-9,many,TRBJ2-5,CASSFGGGPQETQYF,TGTGCCAGCAGCTTTGGGGGAGGGCCGCAAGAGACCCAGTACTTC
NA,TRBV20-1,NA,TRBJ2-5,CSARGKQETQYF,TGCAGTGCTAGGGGCAAGCAAGAGACCCAGTACTTC
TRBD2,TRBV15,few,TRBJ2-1,CATSRDLAGGRNEQFF,TGTGCCACCAGCAGAGATCTGGCGGGAGGTCGCAATGAGCAGTTCTTC
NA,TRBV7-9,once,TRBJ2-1,CASSPRLGVDNEQFF,TGTGCCAGCAGCCCAAGACTGGGAGTGGACAATGAGCAGTTCTTC
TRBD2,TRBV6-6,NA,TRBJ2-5,CASSPSTSPGSGTQYF,TGTGCCAGCAGCCCATCGACTAGCCCCGGATCTGGGACCCAGTACTTC